This TCR beta chain is from a study of OX40 agonist ivuxolimab in advanced cancers. Libraries were prepared by immunoSEQ multiplex PCR; TCRdb keeps only in-frame clonotypes and omits some of them. The table shows approximately 73,000 clones, with roughly 85% occurring only once. This CDR3 contains 13 residues. V shed 4 bases, J shed 5 bases, and the junction held 4 bases outside the gene matches. The germline V gene has CDR1 SGHNT and CDR2 YYREEE (reference sequence). The sequence derives from an adult with an advanced solid tumor such as melanoma, head and neck, liver or kidney cancer. Sequencing used CD4+ or CD8+ T cells sorted from blood, obtained in a trial of the OX40 agonist ivuxolimab. This chain links TRBV5-4 with TRBJ1-2; the match to TRBD1 covers 8 bases. The CDR3 protein is CASSMDRAYGYTF. Written as DNA, the CDR3 is TGTGCCAGCAGCATGGACAGGGCTTATGGCTACACCTTC.